The 21 T cell receptor beta chains given below trace back to one sample, sequenced in a study of Ad26.COV2.S vaccination and SARS-CoV-2 variants. TCRdb's table, derived via immunoSEQ multiplex PCR, lists solely in-frame clones and lacks some. The data show about 350,000 clones, about 85% seen once. Treatment specified: some 20 received Ad26.COV2.S at low or high dose, single or two shots; a few received placebo; per-sample allocation not given. Specimens were obtained on day 63 following the first vaccine or placebo injection. The specimen comprised peripheral blood, sampled in a trial of Ad26.COV2.S vaccine versus placebo. The receptors were gathered from a person aged 18-65 years who received the Ad26.COV2.S COVID-19 vaccine or a placebo.

The V and J genes are TRBV28 and TRBJ2-1; tentatively, D is TRBD2 (6 bases). V was clipped by 6 bases and J by 5 bases, with 11 bases between them. The CDR3 covers 13 residues. Germline CDR1 MDHEN, CDR2 SYDVKM. The CDR3 here is CASRGDSNNEQFF. CDR3 bases: TGTGCCAGCAGAGGGGACTCTAACAATGAGCAGTTCTTC.

The DNA for the CDR3 is TGTGCCAGCAGCAATAGCGGGGGGTGGACAGATACGCAGTATTTT. Translating gives CASSNSGGWTDTQYF. V and J are TRBV3-1 (or the pseudogene TRBV3-2) and TRBJ2-3; 10 bases agree with TRBD2. J was trimmed by 3 bases and V by 5 bases; bases with no gene match: 5. Germline values: CDR1 LGHDT, CDR2 YNNKEL (reference sequence). CDR3 length equals 15 residues.

The J gene is TRBJ2-7, the V gene TRBV7-2, with a tentative D call TRBD2 (5 bases). The CDR3 has 16 residues. V lost 0 bases, J lost 3 bases, and 15 bases lay in between. Germline V gives CDR1 SGHTA, CDR2 FQGNSA. This CDR3 reads CASSLALARAGYEQYF. The CDR3 bases are TGTGCCAGCAGCTTAGCGCTAGCACGGGCGGGCTACGAGCAGTACTTC.

This clone occurred a few times. V gene TRBV9 combines with J gene TRBJ2-7, with 7 bases fitting TRBD1. The CDR3 extends over 14 amino acids. Germline values: CDR1 SGDLS, CDR2 YYNGEE. The ends lost 4 bases at V and 4 bases at J; junction bases unmatched: 8. DNA for the CDR3: TGTGCCAGCAGCATCCGACAGGGCGGTTACGAGCAGTACTTC. This codes for CASSIRQGGYEQYF.

The chain is built from TRBV4-3 and TRBJ2-2, with TRBD1 as a possible D gene (6 bases). The length of the CDR3 is 16 residues. V was shortened by 0 bases and J by 5 bases, with 13 bases between the two germline ends. The germline V gene has CDR1 LGHNA and CDR2 YSLEER. The CDR3 loop reads CASSQEWGRHTGELFF. CDR3 nucleotide sequence: TGCGCCAGCAGCCAAGAATGGGGGCGGCATACCGGGGAGCTGTTTTTT.

The rearrangement links TRBV2 to TRBJ2-1, with D perhaps assigned TRBD1 or TRBD2 (6 bases each). Germline CDR1 and CDR2: SNHLY and FYNNEI. This CDR3 comprises 15 residues. V shed 1 base and J shed 5 bases, with 12 bases lying between them. The DNA of the CDR3 is TGTGCCAGCAGTGAAGGGGGGGCTGGAGACAATGAGCAGTTCTTC. Residues: CASSEGGAGDNEQFF.

V is TRBV7-2 and J is TRBJ2-5, with TRBD2 identical over 13 bases. This CDR3 contains 16 residues. Germline loops: CDR1 SGHTA, CDR2 FQGNSA. Germline trimming cut 5 bases from V and 5 bases from J; bases unmatched to any gene: 8. The CDR3 bases are TGTGCCAGCAGCCTCCCACTAGCGGGAGGGTTGGAGACCCAGTACTTC. Protein: CASSLPLAGGLETQYF.

The chain uses TRBV4-1 and TRBJ2-7; TRBD1 or TRBD2 may be the D gene (5 bases each). V shed 0 bases and J shed 4 bases, with 13 bases lying between them. Germline V gene lookup returns CDR1 MGHRA and CDR2 YSYEKL. There are 15 residues in the CDR3. CDR3 in amino acids: CASSQDAPGPYEQYF. CDR3 coding DNA: TGCGCCAGCAGCCAAGATGCTCCGGGACCTTACGAGCAGTACTTC.

The chain carries TRBV6-6 and TRBJ2-3; no definite D call. V was clipped by 2 bases and J by 2 bases, with 11 bases between them. The CDR3 loop spans 15 amino acids. In germline, CDR1 is MNHNY, CDR2 SVGAGI (reference sequence). The CDR3 spells CASSYNGPSTDTQYF. Here the CDR3 DNA reads TGTGCCAGCAGTTACAACGGACCATCCACAGATACGCAGTATTTT.

This clone has just one count. The chain joins TRBV4-2 to TRBJ2-3, with D hard to call. The CDR3 covers 17 residues. V lost 6 bases and J lost 1, with 20 bases in between. Per the germline V gene, CDR1 is LGHNA and CDR2 is YNFKEQ. Here the CDR3 reads CASSPSVLAARTDTQYF. The CDR3 DNA reads TGTGCCAGCAGTCCCTCAGTGTTGGCGGCCCGCACAGATACGCAGTATTTT.

The rearrangement links TRBV11-3 to TRBJ2-7; D perhaps matches TRBD1 (5 bases). Trimming shortened V by 5 bases and J by 7 bases, and 18 bases separated the two germline ends. CDR1 is SGHNT, CDR2 YENEEA, per germline. CDR3 size: 14 residues. The CDR3 bases are TGTGCCAGCAGCCCAAGTGACAGACCCAGAGAGCAGTACTTC. This codes for CASSPSDRPREQYF. The full variable domain, in which reference TRBV11-3 and TRBJ2-7 provide the parts outside the CDR3, is EAGVVQSPRYKIIEKKQPVAFWCNPISGHNTLYWYLQNLGQGPELLIRYENEEAVDDSQLPKDRFSAERLKGVDSTLKIQPAELGDSAVYLCASSPSDRPREQYFGPGTRLTVT.

The genes are TRBV6-5 and TRBJ2-1; D may be TRBD2 (6 bases). This CDR3 has 13 amino acids. Germline V CDR1 and CDR2: MNHEY, SVGAGI. V lost 7 bases and J lost 4, with 11 bases in between. The CDR3 DNA is TGTGCCAGCACGGGACTCAAATACAATGAGCAGTTCTTC. Translation gives CASTGLKYNEQFF.

The chain combines TRBV18 with TRBJ1-2; D not certain. V was trimmed by 2 bases and J by 8 bases, leaving 9 bases between them. The CDR3 consists of 12 residues. Germline values: CDR1 KGHSH, CDR2 LQKENI. CDR3 nucleotides: TGTGCCAGCTCACCAGCGGTCGAGGGCTACACCTTC. Its protein is CASSPAVEGYTF.

The chain has TRBV11-3 and TRBJ1-1; D gene uncertain. Deletions cut 2 bases from V and 12 bases from J, with 16 bases between. Germline-derived CDR1 and CDR2 are SGHNT and YENEEA. The CDR3 has 13 residues. The CDR3 reads CASSLSPPDRPFF. The CDR3 DNA follows: TGTGCCAGCAGCTTAAGCCCTCCGGATAGGCCTTTCTTT.

The chain employs TRBV7-6 and TRBJ2-7; D gene unclear. V was pared by 3 bases and J by 2 bases, with 8 bases between. CDR1 is SGHVS, CDR2 FNYEAQ, per germline. This CDR3 is built from 13 residues. This chain's CDR3 is CASSFGWTYEQYF. The CDR3 nucleotides read TGTGCCAGCAGCTTTGGTTGGACCTACGAGCAGTACTTC.

The chain links TRBV2 to TRBJ1-2; no reliable D call. V gave up 8 bases and J gave up 8 bases, with 15 bases separating them. Germline CDR1 SNHLY, CDR2 FYNNEI. The CDR3 covers 12 residues. The CDR3: CASSITKGGYTF. The CDR3, as DNA: TGTGCCAGCTCGATAACGAAGGGCGGCTACACCTTC.

The chain employs TRBV7-2 and TRBJ1-5; tentative D call: TRBD1 (6 bases). Looked up from germline, CDR1 is SGHTA and CDR2 is FQGNSA. The germline V and J ends were trimmed by 5 bases and 5 bases, with 10 bases remaining between them. The CDR3 totals 13 residues. CDR3 nucleotide sequence: TGTGCCAGCAGCCGGACAGTATATCAGCCCCAGCATTTT. Residues: CASSRTVYQPQHF. Variable domain in full (rest from reference TRBV7-2 and TRBJ1-5): GAGVSQSPSNKVTEKGKDVELRCDPISGHTALYWYRQSLGQGLEFLIYFQGNSAPDKSGLPSDRFSAERTGGSVSTLTIQRTQQEDSAVYLCASSRTVYQPQHFGDGTRLSIL.

This chain connects TRBV6-4 to TRBJ1-5; 8 bases match TRBD1. The CDR3 has 17 amino acids. Germline CDR1 MRHNA, CDR2 SNTAGT. V lost 6 bases, J lost 1 base, and 11 bases stayed unmatched. The CDR3 coding sequence is TGTGCCAGCAGCGACGACCCAGGGGGCGAAAGCAATCAGCCCCAGCATTTT. Translation gives CASSDDPGGESNQPQHF.

This chain uses TRBV27 with TRBJ2-1; 9 bases are shared with TRBD1. The CDR3 has 13 amino acids. Germline V gene sequence: CDR1 MNHEY, CDR2 SMNVEV (reference sequence). Germline trimming cut 5 bases from V and 9 bases from J; bases unmatched to any gene: 5. The CDR3 is CASSPTGGPEQFF. The CDR3 bases are TGTGCCAGCAGTCCCACAGGGGGCCCTGAGCAGTTCTTC.

This clone was counted only a few times. CDR3: CASSSWDRQSEQFF. DNA for the CDR3: TGTGCCAGCAGTAGCTGGGACAGACAAAGCGAGCAGTTCTTC. This rearrangement joins TRBV25-1 to TRBJ2-1, with 7 bases that match TRBD1. Germline loops: CDR1 MGHDK, CDR2 SYGVNS. The CDR3 is 14 amino acids. Germline trimming cut 5 bases from V and 10 bases from J; bases unmatched to any gene: 11.

This chain connects TRBV29-1 to TRBJ1-1, with no clear D. Trimming removed 5 bases at V and 4 bases at J, with 8 bases between. The CDR3 runs to 11 residues. CDR1 and CDR2 (germline): SQVTM, ANQGSEA. CDR3 loop: CSVRATTEAFF. The CDR3 nucleotides are TGCAGCGTTCGGGCGACCACTGAAGCTTTCTTT.